This TCR beta chain was found in a study of blood T cells in healthy people across ages (dated by TCRdb to 2015 to 2017). Looking at the study overall: In model experiments, roughly one uniquely barcoded TCR beta cDNA molecule per two T cells was captured by template switching. The donors were divided into four age groups: young (average around 17 years), middle-aged (approximately 42), aged (approximately 59) and long-lived (82). Using the same blood draw, the study looked at two additional independent replicas of 1 million unique cDNA reads for two donors, one aged 18 to 29 and the other aged 80 or older. To avoid experimental bias, donors of different ages were distributed randomly across sequencing lanes. Age-related changes in TCR beta repertoire diversity were measured in the study by deep sequencing normalized with unique cDNA molecular identifiers.

The 40 or so donors, aged about 6 to 95 years, were systemically healthy Caucasian individuals from Russia. Around 10 milliliters of peripheral blood were collected from each donor into EDTA-treated Vacutainer tubes. Ficoll-Paque density-gradient centrifugation was used to isolate PBMCs, with at least 7 million obtained per sample. Total RNA was extracted from PBMCs with Trizol reagent, with at least 5.5 micrograms obtained per sample. For every donor, an aliquot of PBMCs went through flow cytometry to measure the percentages of naive CD45RAhigh/CD27high T cells. Overall study outcomes, separate from this receptor: As age increased, observed TCR beta diversity per million T cells dropped in a roughly linear way, and a significant reduction was already evident by age 40. Because donor CMV infection status was unknown, age-related changes in expanded clonotypes were potentially confounded. Estimates of total diversity based on one million sequenced T cells were regarded as lower bounds and as underestimates. There was a strong correlation between observed TCR beta diversity and the percentage of naive T cells measured by flow cytometry. The long-lived group showed more naive CD4+ T cells, fewer expanded clones and increased TCR diversity than the aged group, suggesting age selection. Since profiling was done on bulk unsorted PBMCs, naive and antigen-experienced compartments could not be conclusively compared.

The CDR3 runs 13 residues from the cysteine to the phenylalanine. The sequence is cut down to CDR3 DNA, 39 bases in frame from base 1. V gives up 1 base and J gives up 5 bases, and the segment between their germline ends measures 6 bases. CDR1 and CDR2, looked up from the germline V gene (reference sequence), are DFQATT and SNEGSKA. The protocol used for the library was 5' RACE. TCRdb shows the sequencer as Illumina HiSeq 2500. A second roughly 7 to 12 cycle PCR used a sample-barcoded 5' primer and a J-beta primer mix. Each TCR beta cDNA molecule received a unique molecular identifier from a template-switch 5' adaptor carrying 12 random nucleotides. At least 3 million CDR3-containing paired-end reads were obtained from each sample. All of the RNA was converted into first-strand cDNA using the Mint cDNA synthesis kit, with a TRBC-specific oligonucleotide serving as the primer. All cDNA was treated with uracil-DNA glycosylase and then went through a first 18-cycle PCR with the universal primers M1SS and BC2_uni_R. In the original analysis: For normalization, 1 million high-quality reads, each with a distinct molecular identifier, were randomly selected from each sample. Instead of being binned into consensus sequences, reads with shared molecular identifiers were discarded. MiTCR, with a Q25 quality threshold and the strictest error-elimination algorithm, was used for CDR3 identification, clonotype clustering and error correction. Lower-bound total TCR beta diversity was estimated with a nonparametric unseen species model using Euler transformation. The public reads were reanalyzed by TCRdb: fastp trimming at Q25, MiXCR alignment, in-frame beta chains only. Each CDR3 protein gets just one entry, which takes the most common genes and DNA from the rows behind it. These V and J calls are TCRdb output, not the study's own analysis. For this sample the table gives about 1.6 million distinct CDR3 sequences, of which around 36% were detected only once. Together, the top ten hold about 11% of the sample.

Of note for this clonotype: There is no known antigen for this receptor. Base qualities are not provided; no much larger clone lies one nucleotide away.

The sequence links TRBV20-1 to TRBJ1-6, with no confidently assigned D gene. This sequence was found in a woman in her twenties or thirties in good health. The sample consisted of blood. The nucleotides are TGCAGTGCTAGAGGGCCAAATAATTCACCCCTCCACTTT. The translation is CSARGPNNSPLHF.